Each of the 22 T cell receptor beta chains below was sequenced from the same sample in a study of OX40 agonist ivuxolimab in advanced cancers. TCRdb keeps only in-frame clones here, not all; method: immunoSEQ multiplex PCR. This table holds under 15,000 clones, around 86% found once. The sequenced sample was CD4+ or CD8+ T cells sorted from blood, obtained in a trial of the OX40 agonist ivuxolimab. The receptors were gathered from an adult with an advanced solid tumor such as melanoma, head and neck, liver or kidney cancer.

The rearrangement joins TRBV28 to TRBJ1-6; 7 bases map to TRBD1. Germline V gene lookup returns CDR1 MDHEN and CDR2 SYDVKM. Germline trimming cut 0 bases from V and 2 bases from J; bases unmatched to any gene: 1. The CDR3 sequence is 16 residues long. CDR3 residues: CASSLWGQPYNSPLHF. The CDR3 DNA reads TGTGCCAGCAGTTTATGGGGACAGCCCTATAATTCACCCCTCCACTTT.

The rearrangement links TRBV4-1 to TRBJ1-2; D is possibly TRBD1 (5 bases). Germline CDR1 is MGHRA and CDR2 is YSYEKL. V lost 4 bases to trimming and J lost 5 bases, with 20 bases between them. This CDR3 is built from 16 residues. This CDR3 reads CASSLPLEGRLYGYTF. DNA for the CDR3: TGCGCCAGCAGCCTGCCCTTAGAGGGGCGACTGTATGGCTACACCTTC.

This sequence joins TRBV7-6 and TRBJ2-2; either TRBD1 or TRBD2 may supply D (5 bases each). The germline V gene encodes CDR1 SGHVS and CDR2 FNYEAQ. Between the trimmed V and J ends, which lost 3 bases and 4 bases, there was a span of 21 bases. The CDR3 has 18 residues. The CDR3 DNA follows: TGTGCCAGCAGCTTGTCAATGGGGGAGACCCTTGCCACCGGGGAGCTGTTTTTT. This gives the protein CASSLSMGETLATGELFF.

The rearrangement links TRBV4-1 to TRBJ2-7; no firm D call. From germline, CDR1 is MGHRA and CDR2 YSYEKL. The CDR3 is 13 residues long. V lost 2 bases and J 2 bases, leaving 7 bases between the germline ends. Here the CDR3 reads CASSQIQPYEQYF. CDR3 coding DNA: TGCGCCAGCAGCCAAATACAGCCCTACGAGCAGTACTTC.

In its sample, this clone was seen once. This chain uses TRBV4-1 with TRBJ2-7, with D tentatively TRBD1 or TRBD2 (5 bases each). The germline V gene has CDR1 MGHRA and CDR2 YSYEKL. With 4 bases removed from V and 7 bases from J, the gap between germline ends came to 20 bases. This CDR3 spans 15 amino acids. The CDR3 DNA reads TGCGCCAGCAGCCTGGGAGCGCATGGGGCTGGAGAGCAGTACTTC. This gives the protein CASSLGAHGAGEQYF.

This clone was observed once. V is TRBV19 and J is TRBJ1-2; D not resolved. Germline CDR1 and CDR2: LNHDA and SQIVND (reference sequence). Trimming took off 3 bases at V and 3 bases at J, with 8 bases between the two ends. The CDR3 runs 13 residues. The CDR3 sequence is CASSMWADYGYTF. The DNA of the CDR3 is TGTGCCAGTAGTATGTGGGCGGACTATGGCTACACCTTC.

The chain is built from TRBV27 and TRBJ1-1, with 8 bases lining up with TRBD1. The CDR3 runs 15 residues. V lost 5 bases and J lost 4; bases outside the gene matches: 9. Germline V gene lookup returns CDR1 MNHEY and CDR2 SMNVEV (reference sequence). The CDR3: CASSTPQGGSTEAFF. In DNA form, the CDR3 reads TGTGCCAGCAGTACCCCACAGGGGGGCAGCACTGAAGCTTTCTTT.

The table lists this clone with a few counts. The chain couples TRBV19 to TRBJ2-1; TRBD1 matches at 9 bases. CDR1 and CDR2 from the germline V gene are LNHDA and SQIVND (reference sequence). This CDR3 is 15 amino acids long. With V trimmed by 6 bases and J by 3 bases, 6 bases remained unmatched. The CDR3, as DNA: TGTGCCAGTAGCACCGGGACAGGGTACTACAATGAGCAGTTCTTC. This translates into CASSTGTGYYNEQFF.

The V gene is TRBV2, the J gene TRBJ1-5; TRBD1 aligns across 10 bases. CDR1 SNHLY and CDR2 FYNNEI come from the germline V gene. The CDR3 consists of 14 residues. The V segment lost 7 bases and the J segment 1 base; nucleotides outside the gene matches: 1. The CDR3 DNA follows: TGTGCCAGCATGGGACAGGGGAGCAATCAGCCCCAGCATTTT. This codes for CASMGQGSNQPQHF.

This clone was seen once. The chain uses TRBV28 and TRBJ1-4; D is possibly TRBD1 (5 bases). The CDR3 length is 13 residues. The V and J ends lost 5 bases and 8 bases respectively, with 12 bases between them. Per germline, CDR1 MDHEN and CDR2 SYDVKM. This CDR3 reads CASSGAGLEKLFF. The CDR3 nucleotides are TGTGCCAGCAGTGGGGCAGGGTTAGAAAAACTGTTTTTT.

This chain uses TRBV28 with TRBJ1-2; TRBD1 aligns across 8 bases. The junction had 1 base not matched to a gene; V was cut back by 6 bases and J by 4 bases. The CDR3 covers 12 residues. The germline V gene encodes CDR1 MDHEN and CDR2 SYDVKM. CDR3 nucleotides: TGTGCCAGCAGCGGACAGGGCTATGGCTACACCTTC. Amino acid sequence: CASSGQGYGYTF.

The J gene is TRBJ2-3, the V gene TRBV5-4, with 7 bases lining up with TRBD2. Germline loops: CDR1 SGHNT, CDR2 YYREEE (reference sequence). The CDR3 is made up of 14 amino acids. Trimming removed 4 bases from V and 7 bases from J; junction bases left unmatched: 9. CDR3 loop: CASSTALGGNTQYF. In DNA, the CDR3 is TGTGCCAGCAGCACCGCGCTGGGGGGGAATACGCAGTATTTT.

This chain uses TRBV25-1 with TRBJ1-1, with no clear D. This CDR3 contains 14 residues. The germline CDR1 and CDR2 sequences are MGHDK and SYGVNS. Trimming cost V 1 base and J 5 bases, with 11 bases left between them. The CDR3 sequence: CASSEWAEGTEAFF. CDR3 nucleotide sequence: TGTGCCAGCAGTGAATGGGCAGAAGGTACTGAAGCTTTCTTT. Supplemented by reference TRBV25-1 and TRBJ1-1, the full variable domain reads EADIYQTPRYLVIGTGKKITLECSQTMGHDKMYWYQQDPGMELHLIHYSYGVNSTEKGDLSSESTVSRIRTEHFPLTLESARPSHTSQYLCASSEWAEGTEAFFGQGTRLTVV.

This chain links TRBV7-2 with TRBJ2-5; D gene unclear. TRBJ2-7 matches the DNA end more closely, so the J call is doubtful. The length of the CDR3 is 12 residues. Germline assignment: CDR1 SGHTA and CDR2 FQGNSA. This chain's CDR3 is CASSSGYYEQYF. The CDR3 DNA follows: TGTGCCAGCAGCTCCGGATACTACGAGCAGTACTTC.

The chain couples TRBV18 to TRBJ1-1; D is unclear. Trimming stripped 3 bases from V and 1 base from J, with 9 bases between. The CDR3 extends over 14 amino acids. CDR1 KGHSH and CDR2 LQKENI come from the germline V gene. The CDR3, as DNA: TGTGCCAGCTCACCGCGTGACAAGAACACTGAAGCTTTCTTT. Translation: CASSPRDKNTEAFF.

This clone was detected only once. Written as DNA, the CDR3 is TGTGCCAGTAGTCTACGGACTAGTTTAGACGAGCAGTTCTTC. Its protein product is CASSLRTSLDEQFF. This sequence joins TRBV19 and TRBJ2-1; TRBD2 aligns across 7 bases. The V segment lost 5 bases and the J segment 10 bases; nucleotides outside the gene matches: 11. Germline lookup yields CDR1 LNHDA and CDR2 SQIVND (reference sequence). This CDR3 is built from 14 residues.

This rearrangement joins TRBV13 to TRBJ2-7, with no clear D. Germline assignment: CDR1 PRHDT and CDR2 FYEKMQ (reference sequence). This CDR3 is built from 14 residues. V lost 4 bases and J 2 bases, leaving 12 bases between the germline ends. The CDR3 here is CASSSKQLTYEQYF. The CDR3 nucleotides are TGTGCCAGCAGCTCCAAACAGTTAACCTACGAGCAGTACTTC.

The genes are TRBV5-1 and TRBJ1-2; D call uncertain. The germline V and J ends were trimmed by 2 bases and 1 base, with 6 bases remaining between them. This CDR3 contains 13 residues. CDR1 and CDR2 (germline): SGHRS, YFSETQ. CDR3 in amino acids: CASSLGRNYGYTF. The CDR3 DNA sequence: TGCGCCAGCAGCTTAGGACGTAACTATGGCTACACCTTC.

In this sample, this clone is medium-sized. Other DNA sequences in this sample translate to the same CDR3. The CDR3 sequence is CASSIESGPNTEAFF. CDR3 sequence (DNA): TGTGCCAGTAGTATTGAGTCGGGGCCGAACACTGAAGCTTTCTTT. The J gene is TRBJ1-1, the V gene TRBV19, with D possibly matching TRBD1 (5 bases). The length of the CDR3 is 15 residues. V was clipped by 3 bases and J by 1 base, with 12 bases between them. The germline CDR1 and CDR2 sequences are LNHDA and SQIVND (reference sequence).

V and J are TRBV13 and TRBJ2-3, with 16 bases fitting TRBD2. The CDR3 covers 17 residues. Germline V gives CDR1 PRHDT, CDR2 FYEKMQ (reference sequence). The J segment lost 4 bases and the V segment lost 4 bases, leaving 5 bases of the junction unmatched. The CDR3, as DNA: TGTGCCAGCAGCTCACCCGGGACTAGCGGGGGGGCAGATACGCAGTATTTT. Protein: CASSSPGTSGGADTQYF.

By share, this clone counts as hyperexpanded. The J gene is TRBJ1-3, the V gene TRBV4-1; D remains unclear. The CDR3 loop spans 17 amino acids. V dropped 2 bases and J dropped 0 bases, with 14 bases sitting between them. The germline V gene has CDR1 MGHRA and CDR2 YSYEKL. DNA of the CDR3: TGCGCCAGCAGCCAATACGGTGGTGAGAGCTCTGGAAACACCATATATTTT. Translated, it gives CASSQYGGESSGNTIYF.

The rearrangement links TRBV7-9 to TRBJ1-2, with D uncertain. CDR3 length equals 15 residues. The germline gives CDR1 SEHNR, CDR2 FQNEAQ (reference sequence). The V and J ends lost 1 base and 4 bases respectively, with 13 bases between them. The CDR3 is CASSLGFDLGYGYTF. The CDR3 region has the DNA TGTGCCAGCAGCTTAGGGTTTGACTTGGGCTATGGCTACACCTTC.